This T cell receptor beta chain was documented in a study of T cell responses to AZD1222 COVID-19 vaccine. Study conclusions and caveats: Clonal diversity was possibly underestimated, and the donors were mostly white British, with more females.

TCRdb's copy holds only in-frame clones and misses some; the assay was immunoSEQ multiplex PCR. This table has over 90,000 clones, roughly 83% appearing once. The CDR3 has 16 amino acids. The junction had 6 bases not matched to a gene; V was cut back by 6 bases and J by 0 bases. Germline assignment: CDR1 MDHEN and CDR2 SYDVKM. Regarding this clone: Its matching antigen is unknown.

This sequence originates from an adult in good health. V and J are TRBV28 and TRBJ1-2; TRBD1 matches at 11 bases. The sequenced sample was peripheral blood, obtained on day 0 of AZD1222 vaccination. The CDR3 coding sequence is TGTGCCAGCAGGGGGACAGGGGGTACCGCTAACTATGGCTACACCTTC. Encoded protein: CASRGTGGTANYGYTF.